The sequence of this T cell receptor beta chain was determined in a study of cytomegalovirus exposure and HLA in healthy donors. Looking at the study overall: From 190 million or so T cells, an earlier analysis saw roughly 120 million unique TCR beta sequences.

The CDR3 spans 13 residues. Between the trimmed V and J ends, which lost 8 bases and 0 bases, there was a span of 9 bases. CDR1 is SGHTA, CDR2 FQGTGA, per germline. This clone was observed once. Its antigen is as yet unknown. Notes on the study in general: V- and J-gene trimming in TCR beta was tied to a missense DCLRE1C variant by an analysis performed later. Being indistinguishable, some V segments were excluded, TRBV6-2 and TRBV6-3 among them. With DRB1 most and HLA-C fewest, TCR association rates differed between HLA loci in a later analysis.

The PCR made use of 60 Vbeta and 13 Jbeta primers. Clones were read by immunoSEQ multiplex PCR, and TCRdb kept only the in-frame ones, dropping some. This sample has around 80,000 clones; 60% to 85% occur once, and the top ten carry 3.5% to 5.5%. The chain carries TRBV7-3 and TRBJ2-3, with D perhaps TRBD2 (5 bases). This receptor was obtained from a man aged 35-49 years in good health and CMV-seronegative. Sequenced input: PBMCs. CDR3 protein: CASGSASTDTQYF. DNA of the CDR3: TGTGCCAGCGGGAGCGCTAGCACAGATACGCAGTATTTT.